The T cell receptor (beta chain) described here comes from a study of T cell repertoires in ileal Crohn's disease. About the study: Under 40% were active smokers at surgery; median disease duration was 7.9 years. All patients had surgery for stricturing (approximately 60%) or penetrating (approximately 39%) disease.

The time point: neoterminal ileum biopsy at postoperative endoscopy, about 6 months after surgery. Notes on this clone: Its antigen is as yet unknown.

Some clones are missing from TCRdb's copy, which holds only in-frame ones; the method was immunoSEQ multiplex PCR. The data show about 17,000 clones, 65% to 80% seen once. Overall study results and limits: All patients with clonality above 26.8% had endoscopic recurrence. The median delay to postoperative endoscopy was under nine months.

This CDR3 is 14 amino acids long. Germline CDR1 MNHEY, CDR2 SVGAGI. The V and J ends lost 3 bases and 0 bases respectively, with 8 bases between them. The clonotype comes from an adult with Crohn's disease. The gene calls are TRBV6-5 and TRBJ1-2, with D unclear. The sequenced sample consisted of ileal tissue. The CDR3, as DNA: TGTGCCAGCAGTTATGGCGGGACTAACTATGGCTACACCTTC. Translating it yields CASSYGGTNYGYTF.